The rows below give T cell receptor beta chains drawn from one sample of a study of identical twins. TCRdb itself ran the 5' RACE reads through MiXCR, one entry per CDR3 protein. Among about 890,000 distinct CDR3 sequences listed, 9% to 15% were seen once. These same data were also listed under a study on yellow fever vaccine responses in identical twins.

Sample: PBMCs. Source of these receptors: a woman under 30 in good health. The CDR3 runs from the conserved cysteine through the conserved F or W. The order of the fields is CDR3 length, clone size, V gene, D gene, J gene, CDR3 protein, CDR3 DNA. The D gene is left open where the match is weak. Clone sizes are given selectively: once, few, many, or a class where the clone is expanded.

16	NA	TRBV4-2	NA	TRBJ2-7	CASSQESMGFSYEQYF	TGTGCCAGCAGCCAAGAAAGTATGGGGTTTTCCTACGAGCAGTACTTC
15	NA	TRBV11-3	NA	TRBJ2-1	CASSPAGRPGDEQFF	TGTGCCAGCAGCCCGGCGGGACGCCCTGGGGATGAGCAGTTCTTC
17	few	TRBV6-5	TRBD2	TRBJ2-1	CASSYSILAGGFGEQFF	TGTGCCAGCAGTTACTCGATTCTAGCGGGAGGGTTTGGTGAGCAGTTCTTC
15	NA	TRBV12-3/TRBV12-4	TRBD2	TRBJ2-2	CASSLTSGGDGELFF	TGTGCCAGCAGTTTGACTAGCGGGGGGGATGGGGAGCTGTTTTTT
16	few	TRBV5-1	NA	TRBJ2-1	CASSLEKTNSYNEQFF	TGCGCCAGCAGCTTGGAGAAAACTAACTCCTACAATGAGCAGTTCTTC
14	NA	TRBV12-3/TRBV12-4	NA	TRBJ2-1	CASSPGTVGIEQFF	TGTGCCAGCAGTCCCGGGACCGTCGGTATTGAGCAGTTCTTC
15	NA	TRBV15	TRBD2	TRBJ2-7	CATSRSRENRYEQYF	TGTGCCACCAGCCGCTCGCGGGAGAATCGCTACGAGCAGTACTTC
14	many	TRBV7-6	NA	TRBJ2-3	CASSSNPSADTQYF	TGTGCCAGCAGCTCAAACCCTAGCGCAGATACGCAGTATTTT
14	many	TRBV29-1	NA	TRBJ2-1	CSGNRGASYNEQFF	TGCAGCGGGAATAGGGGGGCCTCCTACAATGAGCAGTTCTTC
14	few	TRBV29-1	TRBD1	TRBJ2-1	CSVDRDRVTNEQFF	TGCAGCGTCGACCGGGACAGGGTTACAAATGAGCAGTTCTTC
15	few	TRBV12-3/TRBV12-4	NA	TRBJ1-2	CASRPANRANYGYTF	TGTGCCAGCAGACCTGCGAACAGAGCTAACTATGGCTACACCTTC
15	NA	TRBV20-1	TRBD1	TRBJ2-1	CTPKPGTGVYNEQFF	TGCACCCCGAAGCCAGGAACAGGGGTATACAATGAGCAGTTCTTC
14	NA	TRBV28	NA	TRBJ2-3	CASSLRMGVGTQYF	TGTGCCAGCAGTTTACGGATGGGGGTGGGTACGCAGTATTTT
18	NA	TRBV3-1	TRBD1	TRBJ1-2	CASSQDLRDSLFGYGYTF	TGTGCCAGCAGCCAAGACCTCCGGGACAGCCTTTTTGGCTATGGCTACACCTTC
14	many	TRBV12-3/TRBV12-4	NA	TRBJ1-5	CASRTQGGNQPQHF	TGTGCCAGCAGGACACAGGGAGGGAATCAGCCCCAGCATTTT
15	NA	TRBV28	TRBD1	TRBJ2-3	CASSLGTAFTDTQYF	TGTGCCAGCAGTTTAGGGACAGCCTTCACAGATACGCAGTATTTT
16	many	TRBV20-1	NA	TRBJ2-1	CSARDPVRDSYNEQFF	TGCAGTGCTAGAGATCCCGTCCGAGACAGCTACAATGAGCAGTTCTTC
15	few	TRBV29-1	NA	TRBJ2-7	CSVEDGRTATYEQYF	TGCAGCGTTGAAGATGGGAGGACAGCAACCTACGAGCAGTACTTC
14	NA	TRBV5-5	TRBD1	TRBJ2-7	CASSTGTGGGEQYF	TGTGCCAGCAGCACCGGGACAGGGGGAGGCGAGCAGTACTTC
13	NA	TRBV5-6	NA	TRBJ2-1	CASTTGRPNEQFF	TGTGCCAGCACCACGGGTCGACCGAATGAGCAGTTCTTC
10	NA	TRBV7-2	NA	TRBJ2-7	CASSLDKQYF	TGTGCCAGCAGCTTGGACAAGCAGTACTTC
13	NA	TRBV20-1	TRBD2	TRBJ2-3	CSARGDYQDTQYF	TGCAGTGCTAGAGGGGACTACCAAGATACGCAGTATTTT
16	few	TRBV14	NA	TRBJ2-5	CASSQALRKGFETQYF	TGTGCCAGCAGCCAAGCCTTACGGAAGGGTTTTGAGACCCAGTACTTC
16	few	TRBV12-3/TRBV12-4	NA	TRBJ1-3	CASSYPLVGSGNTIYF	TGTGCCAGCAGTTACCCCCTTGTAGGGTCTGGAAACACCATATATTTT